This T cell receptor (beta chain) came from a study of blood T cell repertoires in COVID-19 (dated by TCRdb to 2018 to 2021). General notes on the study: Collaborator samples came from the United States, Italy and Spain and covered acute and convalescent phases of COVID-19. The dataset comprised deeply sampled blood TCRbeta repertoires from subjects exposed to, actively infected with, or recovered from COVID-19. Where HLA class I and class II types were available, the types were taken from metadata supplied by the sample provider, not from assay-based typing. Sample metadata almost always included a de-identified subject ID, COVID-19 status, age in years and sex. Samples were obtained from the ongoing ImmuneRACE study (first 160 participants) and from approximately 1,200 subjects provided by 6 global collaborators. The material from the prospective study consisted of cDNA or gDNA derived from T cells, B-cell-depleted T cells, or PBMCs. The repertoires were made available in a free public database intended to serve as a resource for research on the immune response to SARS-CoV-2. The paper as a whole reports these results and caveats: How much clinical and demographic metadata was included differed by source and by participant, and the metadata was provided uncurated.

TCRbeta CDR3 regions were amplified from genomic DNA by means of the immunoSEQ Assay, a bias-controlled multiplex PCR. Per the original workflow: Nucleated cell counts per sample were estimated from amplification of reference gene primers within the assay. To quantify the absolute abundance of each unique TCRbeta CDR3 rearrangement, sequence reads were collapsed and filtered. Productive Simpson clonality was computed per sample as the square root of Simpson's diversity index over productive rearrangements. This is the immuneACCESS table as TCRdb keeps it, with only in-frame sequences that have V and J called. A part of the clones is gone; compared with another copy, unresolved V genes explain less than half, and the rest is unexplained. The DNA was the basis for D and trimming; V, J and clone size are from that table. The sample table holds roughly 130,000 clones, of which over 85% were seen once. The ten largest make up roughly 4.8% of the sample.

Notes on this clone: Its antigen specificity is not known. No base qualities exist here, and no much larger clone lies one base off it.

V loses 2 bases, J loses 7 bases, and the germline ends lie 15 bases apart. The germline V gene gives CDR1 as LGHNA and CDR2 as YNFKEQ. From the cysteine up to the phenylalanine, the CDR3 has a length of 14 residues. This entry keeps only the CDR3 DNA: 42 bases, framed from base 1. At one collaborating source in Seattle, patients were enrolled during active infection and were followed longitudinally through the course of disease. Whole blood was collected in K2EDTA tubes by collaborating institutions according to the institutions' own protocols. Collaborator samples were shipped for TCRbeta analysis as frozen whole blood, isolated PBMCs, or DNA extracted from either sample type.

The sequence links TRBV4-2 to TRBJ2-7; tentative D gene TRBD1, with 6 bases matching. The sequenced sample was peripheral blood. This TCR was sampled from a man in his sixties with COVID-19, enrolled during active disease. Here the CDR3 is given as CASSQTGTPGEQYF. The DNA sequence is given as TGTGCCAGCAGCCAAACCGGGACACCGGGAGAGCAGTACTTC.